A single sample gave rise to the 32 T cell receptor beta chains below, sequenced in a study of control samples from healthy donors and cancer patients. Only in-frame clones appear in the TCRdb table, and some are missing; sequencing was by immunoSEQ multiplex PCR. The repertoire holds 90,000 to 110,000 clones, with 90% as singletons. The sequenced sample consisted of blood. These receptors all come from a human donor in good health. The donor label of this sample is uncertain.

CDR3: CASIGTGWYEQYF. The CDR3 DNA reads TGTGCCAGCATCGGGACAGGGTGGTACGAGCAGTACTTC. The chain carries TRBV2 and TRBJ2-7; 9 bases match TRBD1. The CDR3 has 13 amino acids. After removal of 7 bases from V and 4 bases from J, the junction contained 5 bases not matched to a gene. Germline CDR1 reads SNHLY; CDR2 reads FYNNEI.

The rearrangement uses TRBV5-1 and TRBJ2-7, with TRBD1 identical over 8 bases. V lost 0 bases, J lost 5 bases, and 4 bases stayed unmatched. This CDR3 has 14 residues. The germline CDR1 and CDR2 sequences are SGHRS and YFSETQ. Written as DNA, the CDR3 is TGCGCCAGCAGCTTGGGGCAGGGGGCTGACGAGCAGTACTTC. Its protein product is CASSLGQGADEQYF.

The J gene is TRBJ1-4, the V gene TRBV20-1; no firm D call. The CDR3 is made up of 10 amino acids. V shed 6 bases and J shed 5 bases, with 4 bases lying between them. The germline V gene encodes CDR1 DFQATT and CDR2 SNEGSKA (reference sequence). For the CDR3, the DNA is TGCAGTGCCCAAAATGAAAAACTGTTTTTT. It codes for CSAQNEKLFF.

This clone was detected once. The rearrangement uses TRBV28 and TRBJ2-5; TRBD2 matches at 10 bases. This CDR3 is built from 17 residues. Germline V gene sequence: CDR1 MDHEN, CDR2 SYDVKM. The J segment lost 4 bases and the V segment lost 4 bases, leaving 12 bases of the junction unmatched. CDR3 loop: CASSSGAGGRFGETQYF. The CDR3 DNA follows: TGTGCCAGCAGTTCTGGAGCGGGGGGGAGGTTTGGAGAGACCCAGTACTTC.

CDR3 DNA sequence: TGCGCCAGCAGCCAACGGTCCTCCTACGAGCAGTACTTC. This sequence encodes CASSQRSSYEQYF. V usage is TRBV4-1 and J usage is TRBJ2-7; D gene uncertain. The CDR3 contains 13 residues. Trimming removed 2 bases at V and 0 bases at J, with 5 bases between. In germline, CDR1 is MGHRA, CDR2 YSYEKL.

This chain links TRBV3-1 (or the pseudogene TRBV3-2) with TRBJ1-3; D is unresolved. This CDR3 has 14 amino acids. CDR1 is LGHDT and CDR2 is YNNKEL in the germline V gene (reference sequence). Trimming shortened V by 1 base and J by 3 bases, and 7 bases separated the two germline ends. The CDR3 is CASSQVMGGNTIYF. The CDR3 nucleotides are TGTGCCAGCAGCCAAGTAATGGGTGGAAACACCATATATTTT.

The chain combines TRBV12-3 or TRBV12-4 with TRBJ1-1; D is possibly TRBD1 (5 bases). With 8 bases removed from V and 10 bases from J, the gap between germline ends came to 17 bases. The length of the CDR3 is 12 residues. The CDR3 DNA is TGTGCCAGCGGAAGACAGCACGTGGGAGCTTTCTTT. Translated, it gives CASGRQHVGAFF.

This clone has only a few counts. The chain joins TRBV14 to TRBJ2-1; D uncertain. CDR3 length: 13 residues. V lost 0 bases, J lost 10 bases, and 10 bases lay in between. Germline assignment: CDR1 SGHDN and CDR2 FVKESK. The CDR3 here is CASSQDLAGEQFF. CDR3 DNA: TGTGCCAGCAGCCAAGATTTAGCAGGCGAGCAGTTCTTC.

The V and J genes are TRBV30 and TRBJ2-5; possible D gene TRBD1, 6 bases. CDR1 GTSNPN and CDR2 SVGIG come from the germline V gene (reference sequence). The ends were cut back, 2 bases at V and 2 bases at J, with 18 bases in the middle. The CDR3 length is 16 residues. Here the CDR3 reads CAWSPRGRWNQETQYF. The CDR3 bases are TGTGCCTGGAGTCCCAGGGGAAGATGGAATCAAGAGACCCAGTACTTC.

In DNA, the CDR3 is TGTGCCAGCAGCTTAGGATCTTGGGGAGAGACCCAGTACTTC. Protein sequence: CASSLGSWGETQYF. The chain employs TRBV11-2 and TRBJ2-5; D is unclear. Germline loops: CDR1 SGHAT, CDR2 FQNNGV. Between the trimmed V and J ends, which lost 1 base and 4 bases, there was a span of 10 bases. CDR3 length equals 14 residues. Based on the CDR3 plus reference TRBV11-2 and TRBJ2-5, the full variable domain is EAGVAQSPRYKIIEKRQSVAFWCNPISGHATLYWYQQILGQGPKLLIQFQNNGVVDDSQLPKDRFSAERLKGVDSTLKIQPAKLEDSAVYLCASSLGSWGETQYFGPGTRLLVL.

As regards this clone: This CDR3 is also generated by other DNA sequences in the sample. The V gene is TRBV13, the J gene TRBJ1-4; TRBD1 might be the D (5 bases). The germline V and J ends were trimmed by 5 bases and 2 bases, with 9 bases remaining between them. Germline CDR1 PRHDT, CDR2 FYEKMQ (reference sequence). The CDR3 is 14 amino acids. CDR3 amino acids: CASSRRGTNEKLFF. CDR3 coding DNA: TGTGCCAGCAGCCGCCGGGGGACTAATGAAAAACTGTTTTTT. The full variable domain, in which reference TRBV13 and TRBJ1-4 provide the parts outside the CDR3, is AAGVIQSPRHLIKEKRETATLKCYPIPRHDTVYWYQQGPGQDPQFLISFYEKMQSDKGSIPDRFSAQQFSDYHSELNMSSLELGDSALYFCASSRRGTNEKLFFGSGTQLSVL.

This rearrangement joins TRBV12-3 or TRBV12-4 to TRBJ1-5; possible D gene TRBD1, 5 bases. V was pared by 1 base and J by 6 bases, with 7 bases between. This CDR3 region has 13 residues. As DNA, the CDR3 is TGTGCCAGCAGTTTAGACAGGACTCAGCCCCAGCATTTT. Translated, it gives CASSLDRTQPQHF.

The chain combines TRBV6-5 with TRBJ2-7; the D gene is possibly TRBD1 (7 bases). Trimming removed 8 bases from V and 3 bases from J, with 20 bases in between. The germline gives CDR1 MNHEY, CDR2 SVGAGI. This CDR3 comprises 15 residues. CDR3 sequence: CASWDPGGGNYEQYF. The CDR3 region has the DNA TGTGCCAGCTGGGATCCTGGAGGGGGCAACTACGAGCAGTACTTC.

This clone came up once. V and J are TRBV28 and TRBJ1-5; possibly TRBD1 for D (6 bases). Germline V gene lookup returns CDR1 MDHEN and CDR2 SYDVKM. Between the trimmed V and J ends, which lost 6 bases and 6 bases, there was a span of 18 bases. This CDR3 region has 15 residues. Here the CDR3 reads CASRPLAGGGQPQHF. CDR3 DNA: TGTGCCAGCAGGCCACTAGCCGGGGGCGGTCAGCCCCAGCATTTT. Full variable domain (rest looked up from reference TRBV28 and TRBJ1-5): DVKVTQSSRYLVKRTGEKVFLECVQDMDHENMFWYRQDPGLGLRLIYFSYDVKMKEKGDIPEGYSVSREKKERFSLILESASTNQTSMYLCASRPLAGGGQPQHFGDGTRLSIL.

This clone came up once. The chain employs TRBV4-1 and TRBJ1-2; the D is unclear. CDR1 is MGHRA and CDR2 is YSYEKL in the germline V gene. The V and J ends lost 3 bases and 5 bases respectively, with 19 bases between them. The CDR3 is 16 amino acids. The CDR3 sequence: CASSHSPPSGLYGYTF. CDR3 coding DNA: TGCGCCAGCAGCCACTCCCCTCCGAGCGGGCTTTATGGCTACACCTTC.

V usage is TRBV2 and J usage is TRBJ2-5, with TRBD1 matching over 7 bases. The CDR3 totals 13 residues. With V trimmed by 4 bases and J by 1 base, 0 bases remained unmatched. Germline CDR1 is SNHLY and CDR2 is FYNNEI. In DNA form, the CDR3 reads TGTGCCAGCAGTGGGGACAGCCAAGAGACCCAGTACTTC. This encodes CASSGDSQETQYF.

J is TRBJ2-1 and V is TRBV24-1; 7 positions agree with TRBD2. Germline CDR1 is KGHDR and CDR2 is SFDVKD. The CDR3 spans 14 residues. V trimming: 10 bases; J trimming: 5 bases; junction bases outside the gene matches: 10. Written as DNA, the CDR3 is TGTGCCACGGTGAGCGGGGCGGCCAACAATGAGCAGTTCTTC. It translates to CATVSGAANNEQFF.

The chain carries TRBV5-6 and TRBJ1-2; 8 nucleotides line up with TRBD1. In germline, CDR1 is SGHDT, CDR2 YYEEEE. Germline trimming cut 4 bases from V and 6 bases from J; bases unmatched to any gene: 8. This CDR3 has 14 amino acids. The chain's CDR3 is CASSIRQGTHGYTF. CDR3 nucleotides: TGTGCCAGCAGCATACGACAGGGGACCCATGGCTACACCTTC.

V usage is TRBV30 and J usage is TRBJ1-5, with 7 bases lining up with TRBD1. The V gene end was trimmed by 3 bases and the J gene end by 5 bases; junction bases not matched to a gene: 4. This CDR3 comprises 13 residues. CDR1 is GTSNPN, CDR2 SVGIG, per germline (reference sequence). This CDR3 is CAWSDTGDQPQHF. CDR3 coding DNA: TGTGCCTGGAGCGACACAGGGGATCAGCCCCAGCATTTT. The whole variable domain, remainder taken from reference TRBV30 and TRBJ1-5, is SQTIHQWPATLVQPVGSPLSLECTVEGTSNPNLYWYRQAAGRGLQLLFYSVGIGQISSEVPQNLSASRPQDRQFILSSKKLLLSDSGFYLCAWSDTGDQPQHFGDGTRLSIL.

This rearrangement joins TRBV6-6 to TRBJ1-2; D is perhaps TRBD1 (5 bases). Germline CDR1 reads MNHNY; CDR2 reads SVGAGI (reference sequence). The ends were cut back, 6 bases at V and 7 bases at J, with 18 bases in the middle. The CDR3 contains 14 residues. CDR3 nucleotides: TGTGCCAGCAGGACCTCCGGGGGGAGCGGTGGCTACACCTTC. This translates into CASRTSGGSGGYTF.

The chain carries TRBV5-4 and TRBJ1-1, with D unclear. V dropped 1 base and J dropped 0 bases, with 10 bases sitting between them. Per germline, CDR1 SGHNT and CDR2 YYREEE (reference sequence). The CDR3 consists of 15 residues. The CDR3 DNA is TGTGCCAGCAGCTTGTCCGAGGGATTGAACACTGAAGCTTTCTTT. This codes for CASSLSEGLNTEAFF.

V is TRBV6-2 or TRBV6-3 and J is TRBJ2-7; no clear D. The V end was cut by 5 bases, the J end by 3 bases, with 14 bases between. CDR3 size: 14 residues. In germline, CDR1 is MNHEY, CDR2 SVGEGT. This CDR3 reads CASSDNLRGYEQYV. The CDR3 DNA is TGTGCCAGCAGTGACAACCTCAGAGGCTACGAGCAGTACGTC.

The chain employs TRBV5-1 and TRBJ2-1; no clear D. The germline gives CDR1 SGHRS, CDR2 YFSETQ. The CDR3 sequence is 13 residues long. The V end was cut by 0 bases, the J end by 7 bases, with 8 bases between. The CDR3 here is CASSLGQVNEQFF. In DNA, the CDR3 is TGCGCCAGCAGCTTGGGGCAGGTTAATGAGCAGTTCTTC.

This sequence joins TRBV23-1 and TRBJ1-2; the D gene is possibly TRBD1 (5 bases). TRBV23-1 qualifies as an ORF whose function is uncertain. V was shortened by 2 bases and J by 7 bases, with 11 bases between the two germline ends. This CDR3 spans 13 amino acids. In DNA form, the CDR3 reads TGCGCCAGCAGTCAAGAGGGGCAGTGTGGCTACACCTTC. Amino acid sequence: CASSQEGQCGYTF.

J is TRBJ2-3 and V is TRBV2; D might be TRBD2 (7 bases). The CDR3 covers 15 residues. Germline V lookup: CDR1 SNHLY, CDR2 FYNNEI. The ends were cut back, 7 bases at V and 2 bases at J, with 16 bases in the middle. DNA of the CDR3: TGTGCCAGCACCCGAGGGGGGGGTCCCACAGATACGCAGTATTTT. It is translated as CASTRGGGPTDTQYF.

The J gene is TRBJ1-1, the V gene TRBV28; D perhaps matches TRBD1 (5 bases). Trimming stripped 6 bases from V and 1 base from J, with 12 bases between. Per germline, CDR1 MDHEN and CDR2 SYDVKM. This CDR3 has 14 amino acids. CDR3 amino acids: CASSHGGGNTEAFF. In DNA, the CDR3 is TGTGCCAGCAGCCACGGGGGGGGGAACACTGAAGCTTTCTTT.

The CDR3: CASSIEGKQYF. The CDR3 bases are TGTGCCAGCAGCATCGAGGGAAAGCAGTACTTC. The V gene is TRBV7-8, the J gene TRBJ2-7, with D possibly TRBD2 on 5 matching bases. CDR1 is SGHVS and CDR2 is FQNEAQ in the germline V gene. V lost 5 bases and J lost 8, with 10 bases in between. CDR3 length: 11 residues.

V is TRBV12-3 or TRBV12-4 and J is TRBJ1-3; the D is unclear. The V end was cut by 9 bases, the J end by 0 bases, with 6 bases between. CDR3 size: 12 residues. CDR3 region: CASESSGNTIYF. CDR3 coding DNA: TGTGCCAGTGAGAGCTCTGGAAACACCATATATTTT.

The rearrangement joins TRBV19 to TRBJ1-6; possibly TRBD1 for D (6 bases). V shed 5 bases and J shed 5 bases, with 19 bases lying between them. CDR1 is LNHDA, CDR2 SQIVND, per germline (reference sequence). There are 17 residues in the CDR3. CDR3 in amino acids: CASSATGYGWDNSPLHF. The CDR3 nucleotides are TGTGCCAGTAGTGCCACAGGGTACGGGTGGGATAATTCACCCCTCCACTTT.

The chain couples TRBV5-4 to TRBJ1-1, with 7 bases fitting TRBD1. Germline assignment: CDR1 SGHNT and CDR2 YYREEE (reference sequence). J was trimmed by 7 bases and V by 5 bases; bases with no gene match: 14. The CDR3 is 15 residues long. The CDR3 coding sequence is TGTGCCAGCAGTGTAAAAGGGACAGCAGGTAGTGAAGCTTTCTTT. It codes for CASSVKGTAGSEAFF.

CDR3: CASSPEGVIPLNTEAFF. CDR3 nucleotide sequence: TGTGCCAGCAGCCCGGAGGGGGTTATCCCCCTTAACACTGAAGCTTTCTTT. The chain uses TRBV27 and TRBJ1-1; TRBD1 is a possible D gene (6 bases). CDR1 and CDR2 (germline): MNHEY, SMNVEV (reference sequence). V was pared by 6 bases and J by 2 bases, with 22 bases between. CDR3 length: 17 residues.

V usage is TRBV25-1 and J usage is TRBJ1-6; D is ambiguous. Germline values: CDR1 MGHDK, CDR2 SYGVNS. This CDR3 has 14 amino acids. Trimming took 3 bases from V and 10 from J, leaving 13 bases between them. CDR3 region: CASSEQREQSPLHF. In nucleotides, the CDR3 is TGTGCCAGCAGTGAGCAAAGGGAGCAATCACCCCTCCACTTT.